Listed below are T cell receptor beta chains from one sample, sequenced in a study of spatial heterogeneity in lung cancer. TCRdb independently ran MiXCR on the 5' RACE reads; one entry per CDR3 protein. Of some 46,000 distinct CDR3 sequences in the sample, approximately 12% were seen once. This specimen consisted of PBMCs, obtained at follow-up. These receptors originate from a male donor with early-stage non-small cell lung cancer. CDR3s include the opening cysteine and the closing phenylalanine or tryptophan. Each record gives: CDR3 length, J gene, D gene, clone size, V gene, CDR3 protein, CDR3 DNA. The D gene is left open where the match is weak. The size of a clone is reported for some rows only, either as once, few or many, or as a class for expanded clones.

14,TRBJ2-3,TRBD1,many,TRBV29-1,CSVGGQGAFYTQYF,TGCAGCGTTGGGGGACAGGGGGCTTTCTATACGCAGTATTTT
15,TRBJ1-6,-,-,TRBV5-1,CASSPYGGRGSPLHF,TGCGCCAGCAGCCCCTACGGGGGCCGTGGTTCACCCCTCCACTTT
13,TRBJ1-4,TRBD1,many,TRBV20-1,CSARDQTGAFEIF,TGCAGTGCTAGAGACCAGACAGGGGCGTTCGAGATTTTT
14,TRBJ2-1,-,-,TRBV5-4,CASSPATGENEQFF,TGTGCCAGCAGCCCGGCTACGGGGGAAAATGAGCAGTTCTTC
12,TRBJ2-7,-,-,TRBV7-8,CASSFLGDEQYF,TGTGCCAGCAGCTTTCTAGGGGACGAGCAGTACTTC
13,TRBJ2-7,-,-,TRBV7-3,CASSSGLGYEQYF,TGTGCCAGCAGCTCCGGCTTGGGGTACGAGCAGTACTTC
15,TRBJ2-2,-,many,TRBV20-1,CSARLRASNTGELFF,TGCAGTGCAAGACTCAGGGCTTCGAACACCGGGGAGCTGTTTTTT
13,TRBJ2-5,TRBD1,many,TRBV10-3,CAIRQGARETQYF,TGTGCCATCAGGCAGGGGGCGCGAGAGACCCAGTACTTC
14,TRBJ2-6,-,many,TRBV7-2,CASTPLSGANVLTF,TGTGCCAGCACACCGTTATCTGGGGCCAACGTCCTGACTTTC
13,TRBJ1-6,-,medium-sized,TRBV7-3,CASSFGGNSPLHF,TGTGCCAGCAGCTTCGGGGGGAATTCACCCCTCCACTTT
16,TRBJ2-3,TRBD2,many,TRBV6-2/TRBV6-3,CASSYERGGGTDTQYF,TGTGCCAGCAGTTACGAGCGGGGGGGCGGCACAGATACGCAGTATTTT
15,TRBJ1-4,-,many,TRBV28,CASGLRTEANEKLFF,TGTGCCAGCGGGTTAAGGACAGAGGCTAATGAAAAACTGTTTTTT
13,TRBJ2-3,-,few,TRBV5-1,CASSGGSTDTQYF,TGCGCCAGCAGCGGCGGAAGCACAGATACGCAGTATTTT
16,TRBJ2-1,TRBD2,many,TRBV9,CASSVGGGGSYNEQFF,TGTGCCAGCAGCGTAGGTGGCGGGGGGTCCTACAATGAGCAGTTCTTC
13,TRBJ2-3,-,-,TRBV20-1,CSAEAGSTDTQYF,TGCAGTGCTGAAGCGGGTAGCACAGATACGCAGTATTTT
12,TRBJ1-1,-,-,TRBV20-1,CSARVVNTEAFF,TGCAGTGCTAGAGTAGTGAACACTGAAGCTTTCTTT
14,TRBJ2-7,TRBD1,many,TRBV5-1,CASSSNTGQTEQYF,TGCGCCAGCAGCTCCAACACGGGACAGACCGAGCAGTACTTC
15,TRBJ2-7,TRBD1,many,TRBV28,CASIPGQGSFDEQYF,TGTGCCAGCATCCCGGGACAGGGAAGTTTCGACGAGCAGTACTTC
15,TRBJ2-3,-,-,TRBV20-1,CSARGGGDPTDTQYF,TGCAGTGCTAGAGGTGGCGGAGATCCCACAGATACGCAGTATTTT
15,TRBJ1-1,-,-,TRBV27,CASSLSVAVNTEAFF,TGTGCCAGCAGTTTATCAGTGGCGGTGAACACTGAAGCTTTCTTT
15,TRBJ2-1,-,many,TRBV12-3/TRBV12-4,CASTYSGSSYNEQFF,TGTGCCAGCACTTATAGCGGAAGCTCCTACAATGAGCAGTTCTTC
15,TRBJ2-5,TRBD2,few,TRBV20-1,CSARLSGGFTETQYF,TGCAGTGCTCGGCTTAGCGGGGGTTTCACAGAGACCCAGTACTTC
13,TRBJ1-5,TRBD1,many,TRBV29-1,CSARTGGNQPQHF,TGCAGCGCGCGGACAGGGGGCAATCAGCCCCAGCATTTT
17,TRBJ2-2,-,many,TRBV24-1,CATSDRPGVENTGELFF,TGTGCCACCAGTGACCGACCAGGGGTGGAGAACACCGGGGAGCTGTTTTTT
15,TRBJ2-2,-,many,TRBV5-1,CASSLVVPNSGELFF,TGCGCCAGCAGCTTGGTGGTGCCTAACTCCGGGGAGCTGTTTTTT
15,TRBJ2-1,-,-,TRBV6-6,CASSTLAGPYNEQFF,TGTGCCAGCAGTACCCTGGCGGGACCATACAATGAGCAGTTCTTC
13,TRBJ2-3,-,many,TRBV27,CASSLIGTDTQYF,TGTGCCAGCAGTTTAATCGGCACAGATACGCAGTATTTT
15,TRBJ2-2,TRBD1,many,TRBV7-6,CASSLAGDSTGELFF,TGTGCCAGCAGCTTAGCAGGGGACAGCACCGGGGAGCTGTTTTTT
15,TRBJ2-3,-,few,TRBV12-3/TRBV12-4,CASTRRGVYPDTQYF,TGTGCCAGCACCCGCCGCGGGGTTTACCCAGATACGCAGTATTTT
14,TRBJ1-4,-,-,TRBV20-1,CSARGPGLREKLFF,TGCAGTGCTAGAGGACCGGGACTACGTGAAAAACTGTTTTTT
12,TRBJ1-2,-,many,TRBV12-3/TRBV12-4,CASSTESYGYTF,TGTGCCAGCAGCACTGAATCCTATGGCTACACCTTC
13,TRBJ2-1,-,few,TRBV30,CAWAGQSYNEQFF,TGTGCCTGGGCCGGACAGTCCTACAATGAGCAGTTCTTC
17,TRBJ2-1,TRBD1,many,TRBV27,CASSSPYAGTGVGEQFF,TGTGCCAGCAGTTCCCCCTACGCCGGGACAGGGGTGGGTGAGCAGTTCTTC
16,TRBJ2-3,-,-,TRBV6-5,CTSRAPLARGTDTQYF,TGTACCAGCAGGGCCCCACTAGCTAGGGGCACAGATACGCAGTATTTT
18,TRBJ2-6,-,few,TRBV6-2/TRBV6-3,CASSYLGGPSSGANVLTF,TGTGCCAGCAGTTATCTCGGGGGGCCAAGCTCTGGGGCCAACGTCCTGACTTTC
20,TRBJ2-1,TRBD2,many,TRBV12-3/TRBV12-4,CASSGLAGVLVSGAHNEQFF,TGTGCCAGCAGTGGACTAGCGGGAGTGCTGGTATCGGGGGCCCACAATGAGCAGTTCTTC
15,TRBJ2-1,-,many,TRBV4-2,CASSPPTGNYNEQFF,TGTGCCAGCAGCCCCCCAACAGGGAACTACAATGAGCAGTTCTTC
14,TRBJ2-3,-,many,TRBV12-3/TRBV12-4,CASTRQREGDTQYF,TGTGCCAGCACCCGACAAAGGGAAGGCGATACGCAGTATTTT
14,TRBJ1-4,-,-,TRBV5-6,CASSVQGLNEKLFF,TGTGCCAGCAGCGTACAGGGATTGAATGAAAAACTGTTTTTT
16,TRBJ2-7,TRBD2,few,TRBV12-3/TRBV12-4,CASRPHSGATSYEQYF,TGTGCCAGCAGGCCCCATAGCGGGGCAACCTCCTACGAGCAGTACTTC
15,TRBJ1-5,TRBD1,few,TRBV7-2,CASSSTGGTGQPQHF,TGTGCCAGCAGCTCCACAGGGGGCACGGGTCAGCCCCAGCATTTT
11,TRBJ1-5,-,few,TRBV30,CAWGSIGPQHF,TGTGCCTGGGGGTCCATTGGGCCCCAGCATTTT
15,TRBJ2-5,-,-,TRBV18,CASSPPTAWSETQYF,TGTGCCAGCTCACCCCCGACGGCGTGGAGTGAGACCCAGTACTTC
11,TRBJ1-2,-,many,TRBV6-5,CASRRIYGYTF,TGTGCCAGCAGACGGATCTATGGCTACACCTTC
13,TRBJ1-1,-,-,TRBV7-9,CASHTGSNTEAFF,TGTGCCAGCCACACCGGGTCCAACACTGAAGCTTTCTTT